This T cell receptor (beta chain) is from a study of shared clonotypes between healthy human individuals. A few counts support this clone. V gave up 6 bases and J gave up 1 base; unmatched junction bases: 4. Per the germline V gene, CDR1 is SGHAT and CDR2 is FQNNGV. The CDR3 extends over 14 amino acids. Generated by immunoSEQ multiplex PCR, the TCRdb table keeps only in-frame clones and is missing some. The data show about 190,000 clones, over 50% seen once. This chain uses TRBV11-2 with TRBJ2-5, with 8 bases identical to TRBD2. The source material was memory CD4+ T cells sorted from blood. The subset here: CD45RA-negative fraction. The receptor was derived from a man aged 25 to 45 in good health. The CDR3 protein is CASSRSGGQETQYF. CDR3 DNA: TGTGCCAGCAGTCGGAGCGGGGGCCAAGAGACCCAGTACTTC.